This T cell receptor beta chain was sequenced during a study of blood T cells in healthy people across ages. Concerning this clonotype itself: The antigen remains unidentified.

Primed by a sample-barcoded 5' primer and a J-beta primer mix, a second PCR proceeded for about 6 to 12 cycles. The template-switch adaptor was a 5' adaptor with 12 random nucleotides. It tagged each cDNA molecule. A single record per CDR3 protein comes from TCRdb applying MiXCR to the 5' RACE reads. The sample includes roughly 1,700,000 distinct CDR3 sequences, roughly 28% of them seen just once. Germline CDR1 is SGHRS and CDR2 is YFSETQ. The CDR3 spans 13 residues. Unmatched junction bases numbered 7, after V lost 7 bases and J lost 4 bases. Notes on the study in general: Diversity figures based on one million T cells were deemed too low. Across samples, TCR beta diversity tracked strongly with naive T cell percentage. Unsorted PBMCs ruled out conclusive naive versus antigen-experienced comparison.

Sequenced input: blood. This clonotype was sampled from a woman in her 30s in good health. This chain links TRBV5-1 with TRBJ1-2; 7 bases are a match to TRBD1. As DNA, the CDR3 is TGCGCCAGCGGCAATACAGGGGTCTATGGCTACACCTTC. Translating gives CASGNTGVYGYTF.